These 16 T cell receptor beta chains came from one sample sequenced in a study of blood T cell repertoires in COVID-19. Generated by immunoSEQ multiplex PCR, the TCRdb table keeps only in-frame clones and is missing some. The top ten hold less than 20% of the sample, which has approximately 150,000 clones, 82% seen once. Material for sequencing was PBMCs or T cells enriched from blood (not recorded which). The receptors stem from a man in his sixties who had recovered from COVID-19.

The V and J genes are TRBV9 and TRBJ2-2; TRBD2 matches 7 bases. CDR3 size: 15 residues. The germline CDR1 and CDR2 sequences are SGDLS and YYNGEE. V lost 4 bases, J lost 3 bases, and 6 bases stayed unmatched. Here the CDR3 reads CASSPSGDYTGELFF. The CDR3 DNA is TGTGCCAGCAGCCCGAGCGGGGACTACACCGGGGAGCTGTTTTTT.

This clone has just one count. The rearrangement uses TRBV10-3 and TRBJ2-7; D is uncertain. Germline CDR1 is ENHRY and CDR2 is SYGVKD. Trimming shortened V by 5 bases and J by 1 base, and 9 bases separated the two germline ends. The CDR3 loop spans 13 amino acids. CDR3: CAISTEVSYEQYF. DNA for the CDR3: TGTGCCATCAGTACCGAGGTTTCCTACGAGCAGTACTTC.

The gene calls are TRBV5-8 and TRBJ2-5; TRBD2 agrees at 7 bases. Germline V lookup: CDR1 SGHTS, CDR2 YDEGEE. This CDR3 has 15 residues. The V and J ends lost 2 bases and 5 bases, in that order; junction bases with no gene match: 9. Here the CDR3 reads CASSFGGRASETQYF. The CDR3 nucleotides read TGTGCCAGCAGCTTCGGAGGGAGGGCCTCCGAGACCCAGTACTTC.

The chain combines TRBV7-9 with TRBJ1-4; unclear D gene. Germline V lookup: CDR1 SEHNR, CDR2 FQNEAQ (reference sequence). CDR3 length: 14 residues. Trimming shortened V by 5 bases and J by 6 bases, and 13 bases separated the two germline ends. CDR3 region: CASSRTERYEKLFF. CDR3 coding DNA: TGTGCCAGCAGCCGGACCGAGCGGTATGAAAAACTGTTTTTT.

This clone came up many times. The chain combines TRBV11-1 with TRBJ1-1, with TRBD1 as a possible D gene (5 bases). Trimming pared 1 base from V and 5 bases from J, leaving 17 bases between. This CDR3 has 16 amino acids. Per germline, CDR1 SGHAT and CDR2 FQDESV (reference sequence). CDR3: CASSLGPGRGGTEAFF. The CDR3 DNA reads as TGTGCCAGCAGCTTAGGCCCAGGGAGGGGAGGAACTGAAGCTTTCTTT.

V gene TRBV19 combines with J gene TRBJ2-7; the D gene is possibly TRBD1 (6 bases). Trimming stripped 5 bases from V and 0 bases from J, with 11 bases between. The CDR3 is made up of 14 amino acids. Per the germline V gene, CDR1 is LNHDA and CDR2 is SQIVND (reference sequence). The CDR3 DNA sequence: TGTGCCAGTAGTGCCTGGGACAACTCCTACGAGCAGTACTTC. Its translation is CASSAWDNSYEQYF.

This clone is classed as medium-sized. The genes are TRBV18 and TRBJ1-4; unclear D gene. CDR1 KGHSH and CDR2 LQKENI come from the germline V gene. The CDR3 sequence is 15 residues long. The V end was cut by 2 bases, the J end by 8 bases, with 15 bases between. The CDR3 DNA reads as TGTGCCAGCTCACCATACGACACCCTGGGCGAAAAACTGTTTTTT. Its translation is CASSPYDTLGEKLFF.

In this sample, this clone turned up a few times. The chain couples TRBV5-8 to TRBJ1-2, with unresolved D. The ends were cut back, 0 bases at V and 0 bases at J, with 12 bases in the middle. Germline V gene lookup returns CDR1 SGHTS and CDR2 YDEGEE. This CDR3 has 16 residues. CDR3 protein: CASSLGLGESNYGYTF. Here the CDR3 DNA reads TGTGCCAGCAGCTTGGGGCTCGGGGAGTCTAACTATGGCTACACCTTC.

CDR3 nucleotides: TGTGCCAGCAGCCAAAACCTACAGGGCCGGTACCAAGAGACCCAGTACTTC. As protein: CASSQNLQGRYQETQYF. V and J are TRBV3-1 (or the pseudogene TRBV3-2) and TRBJ2-5; maybe TRBD1 (6 bases). Germline CDR1 reads LGHDT; CDR2 reads YNNKEL (reference sequence). V shed 2 bases and J shed 0 bases, with 16 bases lying between them. This CDR3 has 17 residues.

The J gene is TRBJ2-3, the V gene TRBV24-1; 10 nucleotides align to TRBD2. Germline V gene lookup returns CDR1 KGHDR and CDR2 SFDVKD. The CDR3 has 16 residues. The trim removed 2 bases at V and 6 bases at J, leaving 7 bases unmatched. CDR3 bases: TGTGCCACCAGTGATTGGTTAGCGGGGGGTGGGGATACGCAGTATTTT. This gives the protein CATSDWLAGGGDTQYF.

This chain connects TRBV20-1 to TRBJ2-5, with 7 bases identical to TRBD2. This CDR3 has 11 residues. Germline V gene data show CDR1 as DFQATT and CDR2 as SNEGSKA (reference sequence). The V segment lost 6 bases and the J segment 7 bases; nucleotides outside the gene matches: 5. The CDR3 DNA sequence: TGCAGTGCCCCGGGGGGAGGGACCCAGTACTTC. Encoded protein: CSAPGGGTQYF.

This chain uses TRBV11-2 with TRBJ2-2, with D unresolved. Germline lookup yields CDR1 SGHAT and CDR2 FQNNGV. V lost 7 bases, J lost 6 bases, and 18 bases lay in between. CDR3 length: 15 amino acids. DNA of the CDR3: TGTGCCAGCATCCCCCCCGCGATTGGGCCCGGGGAGCTGTTTTTT. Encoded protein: CASIPPAIGPGELFF.

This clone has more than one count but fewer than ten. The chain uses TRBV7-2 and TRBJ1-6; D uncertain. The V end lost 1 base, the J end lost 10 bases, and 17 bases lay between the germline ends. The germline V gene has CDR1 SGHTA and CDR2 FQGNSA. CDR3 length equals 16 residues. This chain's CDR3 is CASSLDPRGVGSPLHF. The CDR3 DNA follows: TGTGCCAGCAGCTTAGACCCCCGGGGAGTAGGGTCACCCCTCCACTTT. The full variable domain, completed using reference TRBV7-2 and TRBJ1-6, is GAGVSQSPSNKVTEKGKDVELRCDPISGHTALYWYRQSLGQGLEFLIYFQGNSAPDKSGLPSDRFSAERTGGSVSTLTIQRTQQEDSAVYLCASSLDPRGVGSPLHFGNGTRLTVT.

The CDR3 spells CASSTGGGNTGELFF. The CDR3 DNA is TGTGCCAGTTCTACAGGGGGCGGAAACACCGGGGAGCTGTTTTTT. The chain links TRBV19 to TRBJ2-2; 9 positions agree with TRBD1. The germline V gene has CDR1 LNHDA and CDR2 SQIVND (reference sequence). The ends lost 8 bases at V and 2 bases at J; junction bases unmatched: 6. The CDR3 covers 15 residues.

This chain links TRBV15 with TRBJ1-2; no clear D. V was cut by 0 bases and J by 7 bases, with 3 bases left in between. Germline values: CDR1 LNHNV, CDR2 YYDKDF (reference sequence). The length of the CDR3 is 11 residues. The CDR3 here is CATSRDIGYTF. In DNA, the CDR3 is TGTGCCACCAGCAGAGATATTGGCTACACCTTC.

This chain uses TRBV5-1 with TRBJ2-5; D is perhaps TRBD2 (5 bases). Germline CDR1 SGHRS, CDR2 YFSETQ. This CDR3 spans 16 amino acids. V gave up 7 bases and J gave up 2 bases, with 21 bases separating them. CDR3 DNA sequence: TGCGCCAGCCGGGCGGGCCAGCAAACTTTTCAAGAGACCCAGTACTTC. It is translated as CASRAGQQTFQETQYF.